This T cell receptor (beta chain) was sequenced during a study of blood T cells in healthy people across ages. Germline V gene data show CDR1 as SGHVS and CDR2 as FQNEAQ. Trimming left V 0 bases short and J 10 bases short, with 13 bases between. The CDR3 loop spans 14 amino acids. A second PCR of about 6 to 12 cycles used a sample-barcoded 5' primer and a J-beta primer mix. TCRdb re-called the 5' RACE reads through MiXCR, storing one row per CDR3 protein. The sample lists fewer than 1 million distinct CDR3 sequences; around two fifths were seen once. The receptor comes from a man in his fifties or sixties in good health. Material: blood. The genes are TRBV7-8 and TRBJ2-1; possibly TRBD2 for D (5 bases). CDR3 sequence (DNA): TGTGCCAGCAGCTTAGCCGCGGGCCGAGGGGAGCAGTTCTTC. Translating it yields CASSLAAGRGEQFF.